This is a list of T cell receptor beta chains from one sample in a study of metastatic and nonmetastatic thyroid tumors. MiXCR reprocessed the PCR reads for TCRdb. The sample consists of over 20,000 clones, around 19% of them appearing once. What was sequenced was blood. The receptors here all came from a female donor with papillary thyroid cancer or a benign thyroid nodule (not recorded which). Some clones in this sample may be carry-over from other donors' samples. Each CDR3 is given with its conserved first and last residue. The order of the fields is V gene, D gene, J gene, CDR3 protein. D genes are given only for firm matches.

TRBV10-3	TRBD2	TRBJ2-1	CAISITSDGSYNEQFF
TRBV20-1	-	TRBJ2-3	CSARRGEMQYF
TRBV29-1	-	TRBJ1-1	CSASAYGTNTEAFF
TRBV20-1	TRBD2	TRBJ2-7	CSAEYGGRSTYEQYF
TRBV6-1	-	TRBJ1-3	CASRGHSGNTIYF
TRBV7-2	-	TRBJ2-2	CASSYYTGELFF
TRBV20-1	TRBD2	TRBJ2-7	CSAILQRGGPYEQYF
TRBV4-3	TRBD2	TRBJ2-5	CASSHDGTSKETQYF
TRBV5-4	-	TRBJ1-6	CASSLDRVDGSPLHF
TRBV7-3	-	TRBJ1-4	CASSLSSPRFTIF
TRBV28	TRBD1	TRBJ2-5	CASSFQGAQGETQYF
TRBV20-1	-	TRBJ1-5	CSASADSSNQPQHF
TRBV19	TRBD2	TRBJ2-7	CASSPPGLADYEQYF
TRBV10-1	TRBD1	TRBJ2-1	CASSELDRGPNNEQFF
TRBV6-5	TRBD2	TRBJ2-7	CASTVKAFLVGGAYEQYF
TRBV30	TRBD1	TRBJ1-6	CAWDRVGTVTHSPLHF
TRBV28	-	TRBJ1-6	CASRMGDSPLHF
TRBV11-1	TRBD2	TRBJ2-1	CASSLVAGGPINGEQFF
TRBV9	TRBD1	TRBJ1-4	CASSLHRGSNEKLFF
TRBV11-2	-	TRBJ1-1	CASSLEYNTEAFF
TRBV6-1	-	TRBJ1-4	CASSERPGLEKLFF
TRBV6-2/TRBV6-3	-	TRBJ1-1	CASSYSGPAGRTEAFF
TRBV6-2/TRBV6-3	-	TRBJ1-3	CASSLANSGNTVYF
TRBV20-1	-	TRBJ1-1	CSVLLFQGGGTEAFF
TRBV19	-	TRBJ2-1	CASSIGQYNEQFF
TRBV24-1	-	TRBJ1-1	CAVTGTNTEAFF
TRBV11-2	TRBD1	TRBJ1-1	CASRTTGRGTEAFF
TRBV28	-	TRBJ2-3	CASSLSDTQYF
TRBV6-2/TRBV6-3	TRBD1	TRBJ1-1	CASSYTSGGTEAFF
TRBV7-9	-	TRBJ2-5	CASSSLGLAETQYF
TRBV20-1	-	TRBJ1-1	CSAIIRSEAFF
TRBV4-2	TRBD1	TRBJ2-7	CASSQGPTGYYEQYF
TRBV24-1	-	TRBJ1-2	CATSEYDSPSGYTF
TRBV24-1	-	TRBJ2-7	CATSEVGVYEQYF
TRBV7-8	-	TRBJ1-2	CASSLGGASGYTF